This TCR beta chain appears in the sequencing data of a study of T-cell memory formation after mild COVID-19. In the study overall: Largely donor-specific TCR clusters were found. Whole-study findings and limits: Pre-infection memory contained some responding clones, which suggested that cross-reactive memory had joined. Balance between CD4 and CD8 was seen in clones contracting day 15 to 85, and a CD4+ lean was seen in later expanders.

This clonotype occurred many times. Antigen specificity is unknown. The V gene end was trimmed by 5 bases and the J gene end by 5 bases; junction bases not matched to a gene: 10. Germline CDR1 reads SGHTA; CDR2 reads FQGNSA. The CDR3 has 16 residues. One entry per CDR3 protein results from TCRdb running MiXCR on the 5' RACE reads. Among under 650,000 distinct CDR3 sequences listed, about a sixth were seen once. The receptor's source is an adult woman who had mild COVID-19 (a few samples of this study predate the infection). Cell type and time point are not known. The sample comprised PBMCs or a T cell subset sorted from them (not recorded which). The rearrangement joins TRBV7-2 to TRBJ2-1; 9 bases line up with TRBD2. For the CDR3, the DNA is TGTGCCAGCAGCCCGAGGCGGGAGGGCCTGGACAATGAGCAGTTCTTC. This sequence encodes CASSPRREGLDNEQFF.